The 2 T cell receptor beta chains listed next were all sequenced from one sample in a study of T cell responses to AZD1222 COVID-19 vaccine (dated by TCRdb to about 2021). The intended sense of this specimen's time point label: baseline before first vaccination. Preparation of the library involved the immunoSEQ multiplex PCR assay. TCRdb carries this immuneACCESS record with in-frame sequences only. Its versions omit some clonotypes, under half of them owing to an unresolved V gene in the studies checked, with the rest unexplained. For this sample the table gives 180,000 or so clones, of which approximately 92% were detected only once. The leading ten clones occupy around 2.6% of the sample. The sequencing used peripheral blood, collected on day 0 of AZD1222 vaccination. These receptors all come from an adult in good health.

This chain connects TRBV5-4 to TRBJ1-2; D might be TRBD1 (5 bases). The CDR3 spans 16 residues. V was clipped by 5 bases and J by 2 bases, with 19 bases between them. In germline, CDR1 is SGHNT, CDR2 YYREEE (reference sequence). In DNA, the CDR3 is TGTGCCAGCAGTCGCCTCCGGGCGGACACCAACTATGGCTACACCTTC. It translates to CASSRLRADTNYGYTF. The variable domain in full, with the rest retrieved from reference TRBV5-4 and TRBJ1-2, is ETGVTQSPTHLIKTRGQQVTLRCSSQSGHNTVSWYQQALGQGPQFIFQYYREEENGRGNFPPRFSGLQFPNYSSELNVNALELDDSALYLCASSRLRADTNYGYTFGSGTRLTVV.

This clone was observed a few times. This chain uses TRBV5-1 with TRBJ1-1; TRBD1 is a possible D gene (5 bases). Per the germline V gene, CDR1 is SGHRS and CDR2 is YFSETQ. This CDR3 is 16 amino acids long. V shed 4 bases and J shed 0 bases, with 16 bases lying between them. CDR3 in DNA: TGCGCCAGCAGCCCAGAATACAGGAAACTGAACACTGAAGCTTTCTTT. It yields the protein CASSPEYRKLNTEAFF. Based on the CDR3 plus reference TRBV5-1 and TRBJ1-1, the full variable domain is KAGVTQTPRYLIKTRGQQVTLSCSPISGHRSVSWYQQTPGQGLQFLFEYFSETQRNKGNFPGRFSGRQFSNSRSEMNVSTLELGDSALYLCASSPEYRKLNTEAFFGQGTRLTVV.